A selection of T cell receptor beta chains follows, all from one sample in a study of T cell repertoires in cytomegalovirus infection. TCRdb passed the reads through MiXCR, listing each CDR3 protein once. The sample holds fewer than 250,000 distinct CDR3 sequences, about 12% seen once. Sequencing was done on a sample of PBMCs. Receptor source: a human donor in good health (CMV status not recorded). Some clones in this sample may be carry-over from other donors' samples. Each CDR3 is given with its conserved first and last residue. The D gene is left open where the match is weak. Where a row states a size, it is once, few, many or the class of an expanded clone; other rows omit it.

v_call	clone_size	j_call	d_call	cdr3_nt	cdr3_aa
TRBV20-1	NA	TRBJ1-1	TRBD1	TGCAGTGCTTCCGACAGGGTAAAGACTGAAGCTTTCTTT	CSASDRVKTEAFF
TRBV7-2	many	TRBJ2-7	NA	TGTGCCAGCAGCTCCTTTATTGGCGAGCAGTACTTC	CASSSFIGEQYF
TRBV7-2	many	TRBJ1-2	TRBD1	TGTGCCAGCAGCTTAGTGACAGGGAGAGACGGCTACACCTTC	CASSLVTGRDGYTF
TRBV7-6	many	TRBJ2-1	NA	TGTGCCAGCAGCGGCGGGCTGGGCAATGAGCAGTTCTTC	CASSGGLGNEQFF
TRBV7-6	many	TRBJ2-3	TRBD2	TGTGCCAGCAGCAGGGAGGGACTAGCGGATACAGATACGCAGTATTTT	CASSREGLADTDTQYF
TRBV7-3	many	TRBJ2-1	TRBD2	TGTGCCAGCAGCTTAATCTCGGGCAGCGGGGGGCCTAATGAGCAGTTCTTC	CASSLISGSGGPNEQFF
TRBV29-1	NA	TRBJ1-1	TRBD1	TGCAGCGTTGTGGTTTTGGGACAGGGGAACACTGAAGCTTTCTTT	CSVVVLGQGNTEAFF
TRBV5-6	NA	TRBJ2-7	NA	TGTGCCAGCAGCTTGTACGGAGAGCCACCGTACGAGCAGTACTTC	CASSLYGEPPYEQYF
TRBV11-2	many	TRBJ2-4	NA	TGTGCCAGCAGCTTAGTCGCGGCAGGGGGGAACATTCAGTACTTC	CASSLVAAGGNIQYF
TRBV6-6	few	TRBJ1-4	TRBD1	TGTGCCAGCAGTTACTCTCAACAGGGGATGGAAAAACTGTTTTTT	CASSYSQQGMEKLFF
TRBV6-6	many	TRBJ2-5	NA	TGTGCCAGCAGTTACCCCCGACAGGGAGGAGAGACCCAGTACTTC	CASSYPRQGGETQYF
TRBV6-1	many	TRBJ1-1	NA	TGTGCCAGCAGTTTCATCAGGCTCGAGGGGACTGAAGCTTTCTTT	CASSFIRLEGTEAFF
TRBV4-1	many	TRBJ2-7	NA	TGCGCCAGCAGCCAAGTAAGGGCGGGGCACTACGAGCAGTACTTC	CASSQVRAGHYEQYF
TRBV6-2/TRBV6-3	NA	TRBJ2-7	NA	TGTGCCAGCAGTACGCTTGCCTACGAGCAGTACTTC	CASSTLAYEQYF
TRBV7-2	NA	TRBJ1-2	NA	TGTGCCAGCAGCTTAGGGATAACAGGGTTCGATGGCTACACCTTC	CASSLGITGFDGYTF
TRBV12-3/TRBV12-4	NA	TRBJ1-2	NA	TGTGCCAGCAGTCCCTTACAGGGTAATAACTATGGCTACACCTTC	CASSPLQGNNYGYTF
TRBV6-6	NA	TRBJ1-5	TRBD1	TGTGCCCGCAGTGGACAGGGTGCGGATCAGCCCCAGCATTTT	CARSGQGADQPQHF
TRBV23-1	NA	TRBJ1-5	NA	TGCGCCAGCAGTCGAAGAAGGTTTGGCAATCAGCCCCAGCATTTT	CASSRRRFGNQPQHF